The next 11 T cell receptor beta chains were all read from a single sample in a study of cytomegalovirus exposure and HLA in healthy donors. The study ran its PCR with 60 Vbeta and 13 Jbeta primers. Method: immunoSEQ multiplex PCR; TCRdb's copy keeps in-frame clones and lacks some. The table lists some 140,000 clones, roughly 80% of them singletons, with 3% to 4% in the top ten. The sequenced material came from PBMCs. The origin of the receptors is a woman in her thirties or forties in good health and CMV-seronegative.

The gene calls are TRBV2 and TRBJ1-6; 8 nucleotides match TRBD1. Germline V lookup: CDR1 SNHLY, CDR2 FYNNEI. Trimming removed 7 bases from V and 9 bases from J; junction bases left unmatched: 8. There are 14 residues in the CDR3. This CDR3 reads CASTGQGSPSPLHF. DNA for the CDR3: TGTGCCAGCACCGGACAGGGTAGTCCTTCACCCCTCCACTTT.

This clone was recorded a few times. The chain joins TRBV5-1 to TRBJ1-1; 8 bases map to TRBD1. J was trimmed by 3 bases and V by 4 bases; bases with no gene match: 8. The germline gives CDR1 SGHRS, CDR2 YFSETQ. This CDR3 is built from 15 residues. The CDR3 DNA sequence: TGCGCCAGCAGCCAGCTCACAGGGGGGGACACTGAAGCTTTCTTT. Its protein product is CASSQLTGGDTEAFF.

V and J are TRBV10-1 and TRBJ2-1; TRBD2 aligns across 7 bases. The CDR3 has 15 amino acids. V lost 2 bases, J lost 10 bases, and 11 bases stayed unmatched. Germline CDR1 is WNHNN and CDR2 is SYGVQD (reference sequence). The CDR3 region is CASSEAGGRGREQFF. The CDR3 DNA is TGCGCCAGCAGTGAGGCGGGCGGGAGAGGGCGGGAGCAGTTCTTC.

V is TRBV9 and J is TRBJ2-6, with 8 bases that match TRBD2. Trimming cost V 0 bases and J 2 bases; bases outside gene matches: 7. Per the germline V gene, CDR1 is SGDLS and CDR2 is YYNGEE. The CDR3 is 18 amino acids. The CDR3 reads CASSVDRGGGTGANVLTF. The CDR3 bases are TGTGCCAGCAGCGTAGACCGGGGGGGAGGCACTGGGGCCAACGTCCTGACTTTC.

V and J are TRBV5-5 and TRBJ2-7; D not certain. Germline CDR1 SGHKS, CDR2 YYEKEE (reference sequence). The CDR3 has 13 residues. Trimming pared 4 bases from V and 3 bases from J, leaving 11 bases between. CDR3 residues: CASSPQRYYEQYF. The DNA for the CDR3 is TGTGCCAGCAGCCCACAGAGATACTACGAGCAGTACTTC.

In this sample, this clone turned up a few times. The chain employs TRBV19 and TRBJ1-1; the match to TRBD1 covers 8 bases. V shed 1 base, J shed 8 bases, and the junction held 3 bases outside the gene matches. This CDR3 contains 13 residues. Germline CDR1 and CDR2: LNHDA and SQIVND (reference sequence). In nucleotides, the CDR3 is TGTGCCAGTAGTATAGTGAGGGACAGGGAAGCTTTCTTT. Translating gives CASSIVRDREAFF.

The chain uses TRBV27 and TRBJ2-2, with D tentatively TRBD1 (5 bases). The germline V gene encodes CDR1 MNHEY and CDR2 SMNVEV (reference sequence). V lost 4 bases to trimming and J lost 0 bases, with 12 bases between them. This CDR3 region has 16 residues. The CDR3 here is CASSSKATANTGELFF. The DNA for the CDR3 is TGTGCCAGCAGTTCGAAGGCGACAGCGAACACCGGGGAGCTGTTTTTT.

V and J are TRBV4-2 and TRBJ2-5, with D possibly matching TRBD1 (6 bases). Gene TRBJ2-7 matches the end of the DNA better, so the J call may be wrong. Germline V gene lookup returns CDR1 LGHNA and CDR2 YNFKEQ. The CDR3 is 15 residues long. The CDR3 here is CASSQVGAGSVEQYF. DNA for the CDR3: TGTGCCAGCAGCCAAGTGGGGGCTGGTTCGGTCGAGCAGTACTTC.

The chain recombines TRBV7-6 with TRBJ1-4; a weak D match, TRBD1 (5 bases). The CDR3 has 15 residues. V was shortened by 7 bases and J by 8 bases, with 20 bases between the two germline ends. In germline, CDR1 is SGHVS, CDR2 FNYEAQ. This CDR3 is CASKSLAGGDEKLFF. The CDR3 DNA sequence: TGTGCCAGCAAATCGTTGGCGGGGGGAGACGAAAAACTGTTTTTT.

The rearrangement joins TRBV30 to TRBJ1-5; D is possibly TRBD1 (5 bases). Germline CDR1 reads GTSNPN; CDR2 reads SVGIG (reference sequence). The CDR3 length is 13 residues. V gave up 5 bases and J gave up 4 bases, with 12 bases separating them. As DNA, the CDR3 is TGTGCCTGGTCCGTCGGGGGTAATCAGCCCCAGCATTTT. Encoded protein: CAWSVGGNQPQHF.

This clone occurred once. CDR3 amino acids: CASSQGRPSYEQYF. The CDR3 coding sequence is TGTGCCAGCAGCCAAGGGAGACCCTCCTACGAGCAGTACTTC. The J gene is TRBJ2-7, the V gene TRBV4-2; D remains unclear. CDR1 is LGHNA, CDR2 YNFKEQ, per germline. The CDR3 length is 14 residues. Trimming pared 1 base from V and 0 bases from J, leaving 7 bases between.